A selection of T cell receptor beta chains follows, all from one sample in a study of a mutant IDH1 vaccine in newly diagnosed glioma. Here immunoSEQ multiplex PCR was the method, and the copy in TCRdb shows in-frame clones only, minus some. The sample has 70,000 or so clones; approximately 82% are singletons. Sample: peripheral blood mononuclear cells (PBMCs), taken from a glioma patient treated with radiotherapy, temozolomide or both. These receptors came from a young woman with glioma. Some clones in this sample may be carry-over from other donors' samples. Each CDR3 is given with its conserved first and last residue. Each record gives: D gene, clone size, V gene, J gene, CDR3 protein, CDR3 DNA. D genes are given only for firm matches. Clone size is not always given. Where it is, it says once, few, many or a class for expanded clones.

>-|-|TRBV5-1|TRBJ1-1
CASSLLTVNTEAFF
TGCGCCAGCAGCCTACTGACTGTGAACACTGAAGCTTTCTTT
>-|-|TRBV14|TRBJ2-7
CASSQRVLESSYEQYF
TGTGCCAGCAGCCAAAGAGTCTTAGAGAGCTCCTACGAGCAGTACTTC
>-|-|TRBV6-5|TRBJ1-2
CASGQLNGYTF
TGTGCCAGCGGGCAGTTAAATGGCTACACCTTC
>TRBD1|-|TRBV25-1|TRBJ1-5
CASSDRAHQPQHF
TGTGCCAGCAGCGACAGGGCCCATCAGCCCCAGCATTTT
>-|once|TRBV18|TRBJ1-2
CASSPRASGADTGYTF
TGTGCCAGCTCACCAAGGGCGTCCGGCGCGGATACAGGCTACACCTTC
>TRBD1|-|TRBV4-2|TRBJ2-2
CASSQDGQGTAGELFF
TGTGCCAGCAGCCAAGATGGACAGGGGACGGCCGGGGAGCTGTTTTTT
>-|-|TRBV27|TRBJ2-7
CASSDRGGDEQYF
TGTGCCAGCAGTGATCGGGGAGGAGACGAGCAGTACTTC
>-|once|TRBV27|TRBJ2-7
CASSLSPRSGAYEQYF
TGTGCCAGCAGTTTATCCCCCCGATCCGGGGCCTACGAGCAGTACTTC
>-|-|TRBV11-2|TRBJ2-1
CASSLGAPSYNEQFF
TGTGCCAGCAGCTTAGGGGCTCCGTCCTACAATGAGCAGTTCTTC
>-|-|TRBV6-1|TRBJ2-2
CASSEAPGVMTGELFF
TGTGCCAGCAGTGAAGCCCCGGGGGTGATGACCGGGGAGCTGTTTTTT
>-|-|TRBV7-9|TRBJ1-1
CASREEGNTEAFF
TGTGCCAGCAGAGAGGAGGGAAACACTGAAGCTTTCTTT
>-|-|TRBV19|TRBJ1-2
CASSIGTGYGYTF
TGTGCCAGTAGTATCGGGACGGGCTATGGCTACACCTTC
>-|-|TRBV9|TRBJ1-1
CASSVGMGQGGRMNTEAFF
TGTGCCAGCAGCGTAGGAATGGGTCAGGGAGGGAGGATGAACACTGAAGCTTTCTTT
>-|-|TRBV28|TRBJ1-1
CASSLDSTEAFF
TGTGCCAGCAGTCTGGACAGCACTGAAGCTTTCTTT
>TRBD2|-|TRBV9|TRBJ2-5
CASSLRTSGGLETQYF
TGTGCCAGCAGCCTCCGGACTAGCGGGGGCCTAGAGACCCAGTACTTC
>TRBD1|-|TRBV5-1|TRBJ1-2
CASSLGGTANYGYTF
TGCGCCAGCAGCTTGGGGGGGACAGCTAACTATGGCTACACCTTC
>TRBD1|-|TRBV9|TRBJ2-7
CASSTRDRGAYEQYF
TGTGCCAGCAGCACCCGGGACAGGGGAGCCTACGAGCAGTACTTC
>-|-|TRBV6-5|TRBJ2-3
CATLAAGTQYF
TGTGCCACTTTGGCTGCGGGTACGCAGTATTTT
>TRBD2|-|TRBV7-6|TRBJ2-5
CASSYGGWGQETQYF
TGTGCCAGCAGCTACGGGGGGTGGGGCCAGGAGACCCAGTACTTC